Included here is one TCR beta chain sequence, with context. Germline CDR1 reads SQVTM; CDR2 reads ANQGSEA. V lost 7 bases and J lost 5; bases outside the gene matches: 15. The CDR3 spans 16 residues. The data were obtained in a study of T cell responses to AZD1222 COVID-19 vaccine. Clones were sequenced by immunoSEQ multiplex PCR, and TCRdb holds only the in-frame ones, with some missing. Here the sample spans about 120,000 clones, roughly 85% being singletons. The TCR originated in an adult in good health. The sequencing here drew on peripheral blood, taken on day 0 of AZD1222 vaccination. The rearrangement links TRBV29-1 to TRBJ1-4, with 8 bases lining up with TRBD1. The CDR3 region is CSGVAYGTGLNEKLFF. The CDR3 bases are TGCAGCGGGGTAGCTTATGGGACAGGTCTAAATGAAAAACTGTTTTTT.